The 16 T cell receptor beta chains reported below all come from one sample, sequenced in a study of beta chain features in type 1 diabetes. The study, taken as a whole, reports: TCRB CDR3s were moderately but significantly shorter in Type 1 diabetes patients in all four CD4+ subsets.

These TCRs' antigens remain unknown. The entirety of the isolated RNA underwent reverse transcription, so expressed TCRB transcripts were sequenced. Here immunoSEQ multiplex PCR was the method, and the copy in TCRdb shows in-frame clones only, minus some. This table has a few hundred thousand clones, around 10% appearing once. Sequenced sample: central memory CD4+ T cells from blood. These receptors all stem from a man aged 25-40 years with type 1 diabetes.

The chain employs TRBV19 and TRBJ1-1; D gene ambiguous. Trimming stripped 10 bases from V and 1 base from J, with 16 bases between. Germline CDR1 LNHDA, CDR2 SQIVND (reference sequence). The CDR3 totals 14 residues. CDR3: CATSEVGRNTEAFF. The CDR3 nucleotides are TGTGCCACCTCAGAAGTGGGGAGGAACACTGAAGCTTTCTTT.

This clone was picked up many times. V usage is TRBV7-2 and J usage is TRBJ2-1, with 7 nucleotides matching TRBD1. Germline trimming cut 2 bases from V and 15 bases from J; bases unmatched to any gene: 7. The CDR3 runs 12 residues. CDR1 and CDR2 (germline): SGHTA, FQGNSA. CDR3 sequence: CASSLSDRDRFF. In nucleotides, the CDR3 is TGTGCCAGCAGCTTATCAGACAGGGATCGGTTCTTC.

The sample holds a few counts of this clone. CDR3 region: CASSSRGDSNTGELFF. Written as DNA, the CDR3 is TGTGCCAGCAGCTCCAGGGGGGATTCGAACACCGGGGAGCTGTTTTTT. V usage is TRBV2 and J usage is TRBJ2-2, with D tentatively TRBD1 (7 bases). In germline, CDR1 is SNHLY, CDR2 FYNNEI. V shed 6 bases and J shed 0 bases, with 14 bases lying between them. This CDR3 contains 16 residues.

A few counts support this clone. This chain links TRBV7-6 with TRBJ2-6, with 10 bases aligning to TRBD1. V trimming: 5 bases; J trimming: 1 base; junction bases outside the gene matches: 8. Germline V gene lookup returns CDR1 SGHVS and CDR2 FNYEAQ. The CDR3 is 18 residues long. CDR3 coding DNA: TGTGCCAGCAGCAGAACCGGGACAGGGGAGTCTGGGGCCAACGTCCTGACTTTC. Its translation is CASSRTGTGESGANVLTF.

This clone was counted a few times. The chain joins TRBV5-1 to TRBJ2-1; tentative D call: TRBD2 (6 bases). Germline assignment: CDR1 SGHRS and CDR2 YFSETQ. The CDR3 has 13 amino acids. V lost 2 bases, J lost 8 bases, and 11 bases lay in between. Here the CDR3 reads CASSFGGEHEQFF. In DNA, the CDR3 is TGCGCCAGCAGCTTTGGAGGGGAGCATGAGCAGTTCTTC.

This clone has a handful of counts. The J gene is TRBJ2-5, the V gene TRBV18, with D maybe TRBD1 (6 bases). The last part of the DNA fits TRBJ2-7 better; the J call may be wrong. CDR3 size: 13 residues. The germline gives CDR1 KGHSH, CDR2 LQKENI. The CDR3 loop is CASSPSDSSEQYF. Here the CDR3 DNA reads TGTGCCAGCTCACCATCGGACAGTTCCGAGCAGTACTTC.

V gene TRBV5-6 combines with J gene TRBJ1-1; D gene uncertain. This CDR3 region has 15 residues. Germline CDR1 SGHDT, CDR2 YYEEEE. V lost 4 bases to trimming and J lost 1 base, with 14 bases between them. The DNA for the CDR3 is TGTGCCAGCAGCGGCCGTCAGACGGCGAACACTGAAGCTTTCTTT. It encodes CASSGRQTANTEAFF.

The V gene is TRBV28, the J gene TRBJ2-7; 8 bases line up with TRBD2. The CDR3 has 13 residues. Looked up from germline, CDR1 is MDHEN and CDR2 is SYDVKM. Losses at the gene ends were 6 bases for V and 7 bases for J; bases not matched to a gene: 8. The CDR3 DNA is TGTGCCAGCAGGACTAGCGCCGCCTGGGAGCAGTACTTC. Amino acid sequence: CASRTSAAWEQYF. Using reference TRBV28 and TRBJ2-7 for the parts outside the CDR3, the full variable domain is DVKVTQSSRYLVKRTGEKVFLECVQDMDHENMFWYRQDPGLGLRLIYFSYDVKMKEKGDIPEGYSVSREKKERFSLILESASTNQTSMYLCASRTSAAWEQYFGPGTRLTVT.

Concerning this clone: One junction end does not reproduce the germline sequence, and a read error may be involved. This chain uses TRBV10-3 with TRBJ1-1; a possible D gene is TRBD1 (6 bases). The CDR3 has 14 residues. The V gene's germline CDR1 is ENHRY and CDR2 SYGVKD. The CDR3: CASSEVGRGTEAFF. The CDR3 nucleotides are TGTGCCAGCAGTGAAGTGGGTAGGGGGACTGAAGCTTTCTTT.

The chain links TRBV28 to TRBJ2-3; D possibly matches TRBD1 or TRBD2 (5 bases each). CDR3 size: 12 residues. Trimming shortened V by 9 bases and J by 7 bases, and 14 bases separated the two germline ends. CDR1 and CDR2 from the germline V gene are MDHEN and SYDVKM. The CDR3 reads CASGTSGYTQYF. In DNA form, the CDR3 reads TGTGCCAGTGGGACCTCAGGATATACGCAGTATTTT.

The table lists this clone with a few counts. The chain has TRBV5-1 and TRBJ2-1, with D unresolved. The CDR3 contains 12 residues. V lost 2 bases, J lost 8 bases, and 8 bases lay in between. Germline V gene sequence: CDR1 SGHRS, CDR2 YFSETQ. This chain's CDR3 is CASSLPSDEQFF. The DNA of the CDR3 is TGCGCCAGCAGCTTACCTAGTGATGAGCAGTTCTTC.

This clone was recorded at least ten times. Here the CDR3 DNA reads TGTGCCAGCAGCCCCGGTTCGGCTGGGGCCAACGTCCTGACTTTC. Translated, it gives CASSPGSAGANVLTF. The chain uses TRBV7-8 and TRBJ2-6; no clear D gene. The V gene lost 5 bases and the J gene lost 2 bases, with 10 bases spanning the gap. The germline V gene has CDR1 SGHVS and CDR2 FQNEAQ. This CDR3 has 15 residues.

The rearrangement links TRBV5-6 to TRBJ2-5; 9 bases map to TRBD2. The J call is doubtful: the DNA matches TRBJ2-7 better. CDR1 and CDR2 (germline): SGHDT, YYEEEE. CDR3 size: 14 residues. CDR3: CASSRRGRVAEQYF. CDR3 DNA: TGTGCCAGCAGCCGCCGCGGGAGGGTTGCCGAGCAGTACTTC.

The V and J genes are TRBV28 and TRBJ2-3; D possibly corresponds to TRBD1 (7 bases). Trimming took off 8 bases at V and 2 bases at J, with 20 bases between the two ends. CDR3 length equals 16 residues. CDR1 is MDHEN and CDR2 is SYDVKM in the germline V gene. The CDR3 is CASPPRGRDFTDTQYF. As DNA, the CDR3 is TGTGCCAGCCCCCCTAGGGGGCGGGACTTCACAGATACGCAGTATTTT.

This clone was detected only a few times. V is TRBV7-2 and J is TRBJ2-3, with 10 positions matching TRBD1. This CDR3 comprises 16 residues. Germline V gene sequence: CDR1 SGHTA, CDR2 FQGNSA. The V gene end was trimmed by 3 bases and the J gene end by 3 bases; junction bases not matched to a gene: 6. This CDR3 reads CASSLGRDRGTDTQYF. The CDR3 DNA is TGTGCCAGCAGCTTGGGCCGGGACAGGGGAACAGATACGCAGTATTTT.

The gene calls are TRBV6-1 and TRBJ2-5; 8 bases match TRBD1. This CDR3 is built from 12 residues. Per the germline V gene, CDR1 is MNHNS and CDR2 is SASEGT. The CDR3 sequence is CVLRGLGGEQYF. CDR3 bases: TGTGTGCTCAGGGGGCTAGGGGGAGAGCAGTACTTC.